Following are 18 T cell receptor beta chains from one sample sequenced in a study of blood T cell repertoires in COVID-19. Produced via immunoSEQ multiplex PCR; TCRdb's table is partial and in-frame only. The sample includes some 200,000 clones, about 86% seen only once; the top ten take 7% to 7.5%. The source material was peripheral blood. Receptors originate from a woman of 80 years or more in a cohort sampled during active or convalescent COVID-19.

In DNA, the CDR3 is TGTGCCAGCAGCCAAGATGGGCTTAACCCTGAAGCTTTCTTT. It yields the protein CASSQDGLNPEAFF. The V gene is TRBV3-1 (or the pseudogene TRBV3-2), the J gene TRBJ1-1; no clear D. The CDR3 is 14 amino acids. CDR1 and CDR2 from the germline V gene are LGHDT and YNNKEL (reference sequence). Between the trimmed V and J ends, which lost 0 bases and 6 bases, there was a span of 11 bases.

This chain joins TRBV18 and TRBJ2-5, with unresolved D. V was clipped by 3 bases and J by 2 bases, with 10 bases between them. Germline V CDR1 and CDR2: KGHSH, LQKENI. This CDR3 spans 14 amino acids. The CDR3 is CASSPVNSQETQYF. DNA for the CDR3: TGTGCCAGCTCACCGGTGAACAGTCAAGAGACCCAGTACTTC.

This chain uses TRBV19 with TRBJ2-6; 7 bases are a match to TRBD2. This CDR3 has 23 residues. After removal of 0 bases from V and 0 bases from J, the junction contained 20 bases not matched to a gene. Germline V gene sequence: CDR1 LNHDA, CDR2 SQIVND (reference sequence). The CDR3 bases are TGTGCCAGTAGTATAGATCTCCGTGGGGGGGAAGCGGCCATGAGCTCTGGGGCCAACGTCCTGACTTTC. Translating gives CASSIDLRGGEAAMSSGANVLTF. The whole variable domain, remainder taken from reference TRBV19 and TRBJ2-6, is DGGITQSPKYLFRKEGQNVTLSCEQNLNHDAMYWYRQDPGQGLRLIYYSQIVNDFQKGDIAEGYSVSREKKESFPLTVTSAQKNPTAFYLCASSIDLRGGEAAMSSGANVLTFGAGSRLTVL.

The chain carries TRBV23-1 and TRBJ2-7, with no clear D. TRBV23-1 counts as an open reading frame of uncertain function. V gave up 1 base and J gave up 2 bases, with 6 bases separating them. CDR3 size: 13 residues. The DNA for the CDR3 is TGCGCCAGCAGTCAATGTAGAACCTACGAGCAGTACGTC. Amino acid sequence: CASSQCRTYEQYV.

The chain carries TRBV11-2 and TRBJ1-1, with D possibly matching TRBD1 (5 bases). CDR3 length: 14 amino acids. The germline gives CDR1 SGHAT, CDR2 FQNNGV. V was pared by 3 bases and J by 6 bases, with 14 bases between. The CDR3, as DNA: TGTGCCAGCAGCTTGGACCCCAAACAGGCTGAAGCTTTCTTT. This translates into CASSLDPKQAEAFF.

The chain is built from TRBV2 and TRBJ2-4; 7 positions agree with TRBD2. CDR1 and CDR2 from the germline V gene are SNHLY and FYNNEI. V lost 4 bases, J lost 5 bases, and 5 bases stayed unmatched. The CDR3 contains 14 residues. The CDR3 nucleotides read TGTGCCAGCAGTGCTATGACTAGCCAAAACATTCAGTACTTC. It codes for CASSAMTSQNIQYF.

V is TRBV11-2 and J is TRBJ1-4, with D possibly TRBD1 on 5 matching bases. Germline values: CDR1 SGHAT, CDR2 FQNNGV. The CDR3 loop spans 15 amino acids. Trimming took off 5 bases at V and 5 bases at J, with 15 bases between the two ends. Here the CDR3 reads CASSPLGRVNEKLFF. CDR3 DNA sequence: TGTGCCAGCAGCCCATTGGGGCGAGTGAATGAAAAACTGTTTTTT.

Comments on this clone: At one end the junction does not follow the germline gene, possibly because of a read error. The chain uses TRBV5-1 and TRBJ1-5; possibly TRBD1 for D (5 bases). The CDR3 covers 13 residues. CDR1 is SGHRS, CDR2 YFSETQ, per germline. The CDR3 bases are TGCGCCAGCCGCTTGGAGGGGAATCAGCCCCAGCATTTT. It codes for CASRLEGNQPQHF. The whole variable domain, filled in from reference TRBV5-1 and TRBJ1-5, reads KAGVTQTPRYLIKTRGQQVTLSCSPISGHRSVSWYQQTPGQGLQFLFEYFSETQRNKGNFPGRFSGRQFSNSRSEMNVSTLELGDSALYLCASRLEGNQPQHFGDGTRLSIL.

The count of this clone is one. The J gene is TRBJ2-5, the V gene TRBV6-6, with 7 positions matching TRBD1. The germline gives CDR1 MNHNY, CDR2 SVGAGI (reference sequence). The CDR3 has 14 amino acids. Trimming cost V 6 bases and J 5 bases; bases outside gene matches: 9. CDR3 DNA: TGTGCCAGCAGCCAAGACAGGGCTAGGGAGACCCAGTACTTC. This codes for CASSQDRARETQYF.

The rearrangement links TRBV7-9 to TRBJ2-7; 8 nucleotides line up with TRBD1. Germline trimming cut 2 bases from V and 0 bases from J; bases unmatched to any gene: 9. The germline CDR1 and CDR2 sequences are SEHNR and FQNEAQ (reference sequence). CDR3 length equals 17 residues. This CDR3 reads CASSLIPTGDSSYEQYF. As DNA, the CDR3 is TGTGCCAGCAGCTTAATCCCGACAGGGGACAGCTCCTACGAGCAGTACTTC.

This chain connects TRBV5-1 to TRBJ2-1; D is unresolved. The V end lost 6 bases, the J end lost 5 bases, and 15 bases lay between the germline ends. The CDR3 spans 14 residues. Looked up from germline, CDR1 is SGHRS and CDR2 is YFSETQ. This CDR3 reads CASTPRPQDNEQFF. The CDR3 DNA follows: TGCGCCAGCACCCCACGGCCTCAGGACAATGAGCAGTTCTTC. The entire variable domain, with the rest obtained from reference TRBV5-1 and TRBJ2-1, is as follows: KAGVTQTPRYLIKTRGQQVTLSCSPISGHRSVSWYQQTPGQGLQFLFEYFSETQRNKGNFPGRFSGRQFSNSRSEMNVSTLELGDSALYLCASTPRPQDNEQFFGPGTRLTVL.

The chain carries TRBV5-4 and TRBJ2-3; 14 positions match TRBD2. The CDR3 runs to 15 residues. CDR1 is SGHNT, CDR2 YYREEE, per germline (reference sequence). The V and J ends lost 4 bases and 4 bases, in that order; junction bases with no gene match: 2. The CDR3 DNA is TGTGCCAGCAGCCTGACTAGCGGGGGGGCAGATACGCAGTATTTT. Translating it yields CASSLTSGGADTQYF.

This clone was detected only a few times. CDR3: CASSPDRFSGNTIYF. The CDR3 DNA is TGTGCCAGCAGCCCGGACAGGTTCTCTGGAAACACCATATATTTT. V and J are TRBV5-4 and TRBJ1-3; 7 bases are a match to TRBD1. The J segment lost 0 bases and the V segment lost 4 bases, leaving 4 bases of the junction unmatched. Germline lookup yields CDR1 SGHNT and CDR2 YYREEE (reference sequence). This CDR3 contains 15 residues.

This clone has only one observation. The chain uses TRBV5-6 and TRBJ2-7, with D tentatively TRBD1 (5 bases). V was trimmed by 1 base and J by 2 bases, leaving 13 bases between them. The CDR3 extends over 15 amino acids. The germline V gene has CDR1 SGHDT and CDR2 YYEEEE. The CDR3 coding sequence is TGTGCCAGCAGCTTGACTCAGGGCTTCCCCTACGAGCAGTACTTC. Protein sequence: CASSLTQGFPYEQYF.

The J gene is TRBJ2-5, the V gene TRBV10-3, with TRBD1 matching over 8 bases. The CDR3 extends over 16 amino acids. With 3 bases clipped from V and 2 bases from J, the junction kept 8 bases outside the gene matches. Per the germline V gene, CDR1 is ENHRY and CDR2 is SYGVKD. DNA for the CDR3: TGTGCCATCAGTGAAAGAGACAGGGGACTTCAAGAGACCCAGTACTTC. Its protein product is CAISERDRGLQETQYF.

On this clone itself: Other DNA variants within this sample encode the same CDR3. The chain employs TRBV12-3 or TRBV12-4 and TRBJ1-2; possible D gene TRBD1, 6 bases. The CDR3 contains 13 residues. The V end lost 3 bases, the J end lost 5 bases, and 10 bases lay between the germline ends. The CDR3 DNA sequence: TGTGCCAGCAGTTTGAGGGGGGGGTATGGCTACACCTTC. This codes for CASSLRGGYGYTF.

This chain links TRBV6-5 with TRBJ1-5, with a tentative D call TRBD1 (5 bases). The germline CDR1 and CDR2 sequences are MNHEY and SVGAGI. Trimming removed 3 bases at V and 3 bases at J, with 12 bases between. The length of the CDR3 is 15 residues. DNA for the CDR3: TGTGCCAGCAGTTATGGGGGGGGACTCAATCAGCCCCAGCATTTT. Translated, it gives CASSYGGGLNQPQHF.

This rearrangement joins TRBV11-3 to TRBJ1-2; the D gene is possibly TRBD1 (5 bases). The CDR3 loop spans 15 amino acids. V dropped 1 base and J dropped 7 bases, with 16 bases sitting between them. Looked up from germline, CDR1 is SGHNT and CDR2 is YENEEA. The CDR3 nucleotides are TGTGCCAGCAGCTTAGTGTCCGGCGGGGGTGTTGGCTACACCTTC. Protein: CASSLVSGGGVGYTF.